The next 2 T cell receptor beta chains were all read from a single sample in a study of PD-L1 blockade in urothelial cancer. The method was immunoSEQ multiplex PCR; TCRdb's version includes in-frame clones alone and lacks a portion of them. The data show 70,000 to 80,000 clones, approximately 80% seen once. Indicated time point: pretreatment peripheral blood. The material was PBMCs, obtained around atezolizumab (anti-PD-L1) treatment. The receptors shown here come from a man aged 35-49 years with urothelial cancer.

This clone appeared a single time. The chain is built from TRBV7-9 and TRBJ2-7; D is uncertain. Trimming left V 1 base short and J 2 bases short, with 9 bases between. Per the germline V gene, CDR1 is SEHNR and CDR2 is FQNEAQ (reference sequence). The CDR3 has 14 amino acids. CDR3 amino acids: CASSLVQTAYEQYF. The DNA of the CDR3 is TGTGCCAGCAGCTTAGTACAGACCGCCTACGAGCAGTACTTC.

The rearrangement uses TRBV6-5 and TRBJ2-3; TRBD2 agrees at 7 bases. The CDR3 runs 15 residues. Germline V gene sequence: CDR1 MNHEY, CDR2 SVGAGI. V lost 6 bases to trimming and J lost 4 bases; unmatched junction nucleotides: 10. The CDR3 region has the DNA TGTGCCAGCAGGCCCTCAGACGGGAGGTCAGATACGCAGTATTTT. Translation gives CASRPSDGRSDTQYF.